The 14 T cell receptor beta chains given below trace back to one sample, sequenced in a study of blood T cell repertoires in COVID-19 (dated by TCRdb to about 2020). To prepare the library, the immunoSEQ multiplex PCR assay was applied. In TCRdb, the immuneACCESS table is reduced to in-frame sequences with V and J assigned. These tables do not hold every clone; where another copy was compared, an unresolved V gene accounts for under half, and the others remain unexplained. The sample table lists approximately 140,000 clones, about four fifths of them with a count of one. The top ten hold 7% to 10% of the sample. The sequencing sample was made of peripheral blood. The receptors derive from a human donor with acute or convalescent COVID-19. The donor label of this sample is uncertain.

Concerning this clone: This sequence may be a read error, since a much larger clone differs from it by one base. The sample has other DNA sequences that encode this CDR3 too. The chain couples TRBV12-3 or TRBV12-4 to TRBJ1-5, with a weak D call TRBD1 (5 bases). Trimming removed 3 bases from V and 4 bases from J, with 7 bases in between. This CDR3 spans 13 amino acids. Here the CDR3 reads CASSFSGNQPQHF. In DNA, the CDR3 is TGTGCCAGCAGTTTCTCAGGGAATCAGCCCCAGCATTTT.

The chain has TRBV13 and TRBJ1-3, with TRBD1 as a possible D gene (5 bases). The CDR3 has 15 amino acids. Germline V gene lookup returns CDR1 PRHDT and CDR2 FYEKMQ (reference sequence). The germline V and J ends were trimmed by 6 bases and 1 base, with 13 bases remaining between them. CDR3: CASRISGFSGNTIYF. The CDR3 DNA reads as TGTGCCAGCAGAATATCAGGGTTTTCTGGAAACACCATATATTTT.

This chain uses TRBV19 with TRBJ1-6; 9 bases match TRBD1. This CDR3 has 12 residues. Germline V gene data show CDR1 as LNHDA and CDR2 as SQIVND (reference sequence). Trimming removed 5 bases from V and 11 bases from J; junction bases left unmatched: 1. CDR3 in amino acids: CASSGQGTPLHF. The CDR3 DNA reads TGTGCCAGTAGTGGACAGGGGACACCCCTCCACTTT.

This clone has just a few counts. V gene TRBV11-2 combines with J gene TRBJ1-6; TRBD1 aligns across 9 bases. The CDR3 is 15 amino acids. With V trimmed by 6 bases and J by 8 bases, 8 bases remained unmatched. The germline V gene has CDR1 SGHAT and CDR2 FQNNGV. CDR3 nucleotides: TGTGCCAGCAGGGGTCGCGGGACAGGGTATTCACCCCTCCACTTT. This encodes CASRGRGTGYSPLHF.

The chain joins TRBV3-1 (or the pseudogene TRBV3-2) to TRBJ1-2; D remains ambiguous. The CDR3 runs to 13 residues. The germline V and J ends were trimmed by 4 bases and 8 bases, with 14 bases remaining between them. Germline V gene sequence: CDR1 LGHDT, CDR2 YNNKEL (reference sequence). CDR3 nucleotides: TGTGCCAGCAGCCCCCGGGAAGCCGTGGGCTACACCTTC. This codes for CASSPREAVGYTF.

This chain connects TRBV18 to TRBJ2-2; 8 bases are shared with TRBD1. With 3 bases clipped from V and 7 bases from J, the junction kept 10 bases outside the gene matches. CDR3 length equals 16 residues. Germline CDR1 KGHSH, CDR2 LQKENI. The CDR3 spells CASSPIQGAVGGELFF. The CDR3 coding sequence is TGTGCCAGCTCACCCATCCAGGGGGCCGTCGGCGGGGAGCTGTTTTTT.

The chain links TRBV7-2 to TRBJ2-1; D is possibly TRBD2 (6 bases). Germline loops: CDR1 SGHTA, CDR2 FQGNSA. Trimming removed 6 bases from V and 9 bases from J, with 21 bases in between. This CDR3 is built from 15 residues. The CDR3 protein is CASSRRERGGGEQFF. In nucleotides, the CDR3 is TGTGCCAGCAGTCGTCGCGAGAGGGGAGGTGGTGAGCAGTTCTTC.

This clone was picked up a small number of times. V gene TRBV5-8 combines with J gene TRBJ2-5, with 8 nucleotides matching TRBD1. Trimming at V came to 1 base and at J to 4 bases, leaving 9 bases not matched to a gene. Per the germline V gene, CDR1 is SGHTS and CDR2 is YDEGEE. CDR3 size: 16 residues. The CDR3 here is CASSLTGQAQGETQYF. Here the CDR3 DNA reads TGTGCCAGCAGCTTGACGGGACAGGCCCAAGGAGAGACCCAGTACTTC.

The chain combines TRBV4-1 with TRBJ2-7, with TRBD1 matching 8 bases. The germline V gene encodes CDR1 MGHRA and CDR2 YSYEKL. The CDR3 runs to 14 residues. V trimming: 2 bases; J trimming: 5 bases; junction bases outside the gene matches: 5. CDR3 coding DNA: TGCGCCAGCAGCCAACCGGGACAGGATGACGAGCAGTACTTC. It encodes CASSQPGQDDEQYF.

This chain connects TRBV10-1 to TRBJ1-6; 9 positions match TRBD1. Germline V gives CDR1 WNHNN, CDR2 SYGVQD (reference sequence). The CDR3 has 16 amino acids. With 0 bases clipped from V and 6 bases from J, the junction kept 3 bases outside the gene matches. As DNA, the CDR3 is TGCGCCAGCAGTGAGTCGGGGACAGGGATTAATTCACCCCTCCACTTT. Translating it yields CASSESGTGINSPLHF.

The V and J genes are TRBV5-1 and TRBJ2-1; D possibly corresponds to TRBD1 (5 bases). Germline CDR1 and CDR2: SGHRS and YFSETQ. Trimming took 4 bases from V and 3 from J, leaving 23 bases between them. The CDR3 sequence is 18 residues long. As DNA, the CDR3 is TGCGCCAGCAGCATGTCCTCAGGGTCCCTTCGCAACTACAATGAGCAGTTCTTC. It specifies CASSMSSGSLRNYNEQFF.

The table lists this clone with a few counts. The DNA of the CDR3 is TGTGCCAGCAGCTTAGGCTTCGCGGGGAACCCCGGAGCCCAGTACTTC. This gives the protein CASSLGFAGNPGAQYF. The rearrangement links TRBV7-9 to TRBJ2-5; a possible D gene is TRBD2 (6 bases). The CDR3 is 16 amino acids. Germline CDR1 is SEHNR and CDR2 is FQNEAQ (reference sequence). Trimming left V 1 base short and J 9 bases short, with 21 bases between. The full variable domain, in which reference TRBV7-9 and TRBJ2-5 provide the parts outside the CDR3, is DTGVSQNPRHKITKRGQNVTFRCDPISEHNRLYWYRQTLGQGPEFLTYFQNEAQLEKSRLLSDRFSAERPKGSFSTLEIQRTEQGDSAMYLCASSLGFAGNPGAQYFGPGTRLLVL.

The gene calls are TRBV27 and TRBJ2-5; 10 nucleotides line up with TRBD2. The ends lost 8 bases at V and 4 bases at J; junction bases unmatched: 7. The CDR3 loop spans 14 amino acids. Germline V gene lookup returns CDR1 MNHEY and CDR2 SMNVEV (reference sequence). Here the CDR3 DNA reads TGTGCCAGCGGACTAGCGGCCCGCATAGAGACCCAGTACTTC. It encodes CASGLAARIETQYF.

CDR3 sequence reads: CASSVGLAGGETQYF. In DNA form, the CDR3 reads TGTGCCAGCAGCGTCGGACTAGCGGGGGGTGAGACCCAGTACTTC. The V and J genes are TRBV5-5 and TRBJ2-5, with 14 bases lining up with TRBD2. The germline gives CDR1 SGHKS, CDR2 YYEKEE (reference sequence). The J segment lost 5 bases and the V segment lost 4 bases, leaving 4 bases of the junction unmatched. This CDR3 contains 15 residues.